This T cell receptor beta chain was documented in a study of blood T cell repertoires in COVID-19. On the study more broadly: Sites across the United States, Italy and Spain contributed samples from acute and convalescent COVID-19.

Here immunoSEQ multiplex PCR was the method, and the copy in TCRdb shows in-frame clones only, minus some. The repertoire includes over 300,000 clones, 75% to 90% of them detected once, and more than 2% sits in the top ten. The V gene lost 6 bases and the J gene lost 4 bases, with 13 bases spanning the gap. The CDR3 consists of 14 residues. Germline V gene sequence: CDR1 LGHDT, CDR2 YNNKEL (reference sequence). The source of this sequence is a man aged 30 to 45 who had recovered from COVID-19. Source material: PBMCs or T cells enriched from blood (not recorded which). This chain links TRBV3-1 (or the pseudogene TRBV3-2) with TRBJ2-1; D is possibly TRBD2 (6 bases). The DNA for the CDR3 is TGTGCCAGCAGAAGGGGACTTTCATACAATGAGCAGTTCTTC. Its protein is CASRRGLSYNEQFF.